The source of this TCR beta chain is a study of blood T cell repertoires in COVID-19. The V and J ends lost 4 bases and 0 bases respectively, with 16 bases between them. The CDR3 is 16 residues long. Germline V CDR1 and CDR2: SGHDN, FVKESK. Clones were read by immunoSEQ multiplex PCR, and TCRdb kept only the in-frame ones, dropping some. The sample consists of fewer than 700,000 clones, roughly nine tenths of them appearing once. The J gene is TRBJ2-7, the V gene TRBV14; perhaps TRBD1 as D (6 bases). Sequenced material: peripheral blood. The TCR sequence derives from a woman in her forties or fifties with COVID-19, enrolled during active disease. CDR3 nucleotide sequence: TGTGCCAGCAGCCTGGCCGGGACAACTTACTCCTACGAGCAGTACTTC. It encodes CASSLAGTTYSYEQYF.